This T cell receptor (beta chain) was identified in a study of graft-versus-host responses after intestinal transplantation. Method: immunoSEQ multiplex PCR; TCRdb's copy keeps in-frame clones and lacks some. The table shows some 140,000 clones, with roughly 91% occurring only once. Germline V CDR1 and CDR2: LNHDA, SQIVND (reference sequence). The length of the CDR3 is 16 residues. With regard to this clone: Its antigen is undetermined. A junction end diverges from the germline sequence, so it may reflect a read error. The sample contains more than one DNA sequence encoding this CDR3.

The source material was unstimulated CD4+ T cells sorted from spleen or lymph node cells, sampled before intestinal transplant. The sequence derives from a human donor who received an intestinal transplant. This chain uses TRBV19 with TRBJ2-3, with TRBD1 identical over 8 bases. The CDR3 loop is CASSIRGTGSTDTQYF. CDR3 bases: TGTGCCAGTAGTATTAGGGGGACAGGAAGCACGGATACGCAGTATTTT.